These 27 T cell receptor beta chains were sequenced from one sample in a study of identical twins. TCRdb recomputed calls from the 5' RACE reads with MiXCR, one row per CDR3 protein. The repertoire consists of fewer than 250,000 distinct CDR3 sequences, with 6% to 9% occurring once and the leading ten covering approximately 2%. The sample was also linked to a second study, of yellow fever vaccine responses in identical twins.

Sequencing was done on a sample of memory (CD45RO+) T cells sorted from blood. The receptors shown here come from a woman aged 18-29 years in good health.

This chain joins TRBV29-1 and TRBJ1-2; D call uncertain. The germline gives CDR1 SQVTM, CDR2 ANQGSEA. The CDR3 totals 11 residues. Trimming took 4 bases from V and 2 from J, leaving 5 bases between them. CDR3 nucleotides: TGCAGCGTTGGGATAAACTATGGCTACACCTTC. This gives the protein CSVGINYGYTF.

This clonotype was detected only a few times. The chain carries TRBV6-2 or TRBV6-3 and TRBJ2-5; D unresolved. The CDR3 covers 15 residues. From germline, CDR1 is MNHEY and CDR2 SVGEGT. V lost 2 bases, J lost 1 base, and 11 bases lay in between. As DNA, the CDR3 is TGTGCCAGCAGTTACGGGTCCGGAGTCCAAGAGACCCAGTACTTC. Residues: CASSYGSGVQETQYF.

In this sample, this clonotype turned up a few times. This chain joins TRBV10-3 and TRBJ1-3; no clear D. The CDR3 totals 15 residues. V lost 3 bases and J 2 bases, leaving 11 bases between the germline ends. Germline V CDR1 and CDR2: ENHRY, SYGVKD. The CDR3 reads CAISDAVQAGNTIYF. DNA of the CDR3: TGTGCCATCAGTGACGCAGTCCAGGCTGGAAACACCATATATTTT.

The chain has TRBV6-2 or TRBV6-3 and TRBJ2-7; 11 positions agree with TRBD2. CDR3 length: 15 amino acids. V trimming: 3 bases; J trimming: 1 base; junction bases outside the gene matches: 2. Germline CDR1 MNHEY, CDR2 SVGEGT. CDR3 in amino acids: CASSYRLAGSYEQYF. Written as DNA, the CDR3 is TGTGCCAGCAGTTATAGACTAGCGGGATCCTACGAGCAGTACTTC.

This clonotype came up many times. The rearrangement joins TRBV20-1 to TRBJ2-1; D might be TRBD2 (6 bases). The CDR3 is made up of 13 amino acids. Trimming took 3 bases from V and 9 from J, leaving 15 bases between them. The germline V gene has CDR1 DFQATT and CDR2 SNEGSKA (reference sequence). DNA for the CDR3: TGCAGTGCTAGTGGGGGGTTAGGAGGTGAGCAGTTCTTC. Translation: CSASGGLGGEQFF.

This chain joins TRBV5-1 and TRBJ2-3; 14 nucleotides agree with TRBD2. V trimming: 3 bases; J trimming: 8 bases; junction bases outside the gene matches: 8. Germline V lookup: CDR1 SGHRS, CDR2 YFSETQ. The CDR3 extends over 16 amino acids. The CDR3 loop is CASSWGLAGETGTQYF. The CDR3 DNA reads TGCGCCAGCAGCTGGGGACTAGCGGGGGAAACGGGTACGCAGTATTTT.

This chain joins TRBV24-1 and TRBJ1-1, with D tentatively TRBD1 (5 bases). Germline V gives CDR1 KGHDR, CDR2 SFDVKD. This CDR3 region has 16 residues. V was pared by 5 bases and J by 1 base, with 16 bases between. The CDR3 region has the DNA TGTGCCACCAGTGGCCCGGGACGGGAGAGGAACACTGAAGCTTTCTTT. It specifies CATSGPGRERNTEAFF.

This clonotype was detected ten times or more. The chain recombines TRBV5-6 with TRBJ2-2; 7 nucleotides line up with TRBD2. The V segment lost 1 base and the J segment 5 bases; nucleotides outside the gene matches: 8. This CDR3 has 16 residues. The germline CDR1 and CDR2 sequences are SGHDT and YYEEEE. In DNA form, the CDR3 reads TGTGCCAGCAGCTTGTTTCCCGGGGGGAGGACCGGGGAGCTGTTTTTT. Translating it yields CASSLFPGGRTGELFF.

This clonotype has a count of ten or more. CDR3 loop: CATSRGYSYEQYF. The CDR3 nucleotides read TGTGCCACCAGCAGAGGGTACTCCTACGAGCAGTACTTC. The chain couples TRBV15 to TRBJ2-7, with D uncertain. V dropped 1 base and J dropped 0 bases, with 4 bases sitting between them. Germline V gives CDR1 LNHNV, CDR2 YYDKDF (reference sequence). This CDR3 contains 13 residues.

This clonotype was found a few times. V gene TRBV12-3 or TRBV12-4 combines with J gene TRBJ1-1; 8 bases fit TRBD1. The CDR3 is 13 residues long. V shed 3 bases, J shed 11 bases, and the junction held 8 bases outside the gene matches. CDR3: CASSLDRVMWAFF. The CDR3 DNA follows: TGTGCCAGCAGTTTGGACAGGGTAATGTGGGCTTTCTTT.

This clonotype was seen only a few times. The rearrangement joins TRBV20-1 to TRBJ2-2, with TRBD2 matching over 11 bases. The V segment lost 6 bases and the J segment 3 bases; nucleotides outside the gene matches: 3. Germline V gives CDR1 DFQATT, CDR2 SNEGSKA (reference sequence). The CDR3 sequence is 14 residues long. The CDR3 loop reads CSATSGSDTGELFF. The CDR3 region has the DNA TGCAGTGCAACTAGCGGGAGTGACACCGGGGAGCTGTTTTTT.

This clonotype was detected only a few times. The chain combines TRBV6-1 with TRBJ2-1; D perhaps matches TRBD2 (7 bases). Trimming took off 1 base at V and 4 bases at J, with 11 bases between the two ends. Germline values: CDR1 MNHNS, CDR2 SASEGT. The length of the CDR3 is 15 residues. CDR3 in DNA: TGTGCCAGCAGTGAAGGGGGGGGGGCATACAATGAGCAGTTCTTC. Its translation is CASSEGGGAYNEQFF.

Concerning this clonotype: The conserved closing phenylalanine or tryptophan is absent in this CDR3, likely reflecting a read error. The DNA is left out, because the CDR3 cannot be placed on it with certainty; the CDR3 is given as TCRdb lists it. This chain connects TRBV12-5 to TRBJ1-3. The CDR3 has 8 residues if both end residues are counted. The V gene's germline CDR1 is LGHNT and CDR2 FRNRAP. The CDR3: CASGFPEG.

CDR3 DNA: TGCAGTGCTAGAGCGGGGGGGGCCGGTAATGAGCAGTTCTTC. As protein: CSARAGGAGNEQFF. The chain employs TRBV20-1 and TRBJ2-1, with 8 positions matching TRBD2. The germline gives CDR1 DFQATT, CDR2 SNEGSKA (reference sequence). The CDR3 is 14 amino acids. The V gene end was trimmed by 1 base and the J gene end by 7 bases; junction bases not matched to a gene: 6.

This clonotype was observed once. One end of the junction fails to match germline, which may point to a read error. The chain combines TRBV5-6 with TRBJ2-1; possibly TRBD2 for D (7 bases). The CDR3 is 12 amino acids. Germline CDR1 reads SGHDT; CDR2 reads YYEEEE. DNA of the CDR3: TGTGCCAGGGGCCCCGGGGTCCGGGGGGCAATCTTC. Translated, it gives CARGPGVRGAIF.

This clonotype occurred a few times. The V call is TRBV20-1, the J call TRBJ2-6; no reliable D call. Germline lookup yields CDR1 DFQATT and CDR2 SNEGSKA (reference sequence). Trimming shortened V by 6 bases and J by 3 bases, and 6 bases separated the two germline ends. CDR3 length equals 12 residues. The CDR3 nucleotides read TGCAGTGCCCCCATTGGGGCCAACGTCCTGACTTTC. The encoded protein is CSAPIGANVLTF.

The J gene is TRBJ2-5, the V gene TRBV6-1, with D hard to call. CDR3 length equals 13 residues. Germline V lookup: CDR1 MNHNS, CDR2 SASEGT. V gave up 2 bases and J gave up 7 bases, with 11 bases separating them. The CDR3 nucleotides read TGTGCCAGCAGTGAAAGCGAGTGGGGGACCCAGTACTTC. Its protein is CASSESEWGTQYF.

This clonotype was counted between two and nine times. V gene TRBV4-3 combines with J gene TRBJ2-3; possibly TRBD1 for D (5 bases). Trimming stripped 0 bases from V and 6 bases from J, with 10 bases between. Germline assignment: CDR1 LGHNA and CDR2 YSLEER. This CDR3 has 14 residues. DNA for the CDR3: TGCGCCAGCAGCCAAGATCGTAGGGGTGATACGCAGTATTTT. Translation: CASSQDRRGDTQYF.

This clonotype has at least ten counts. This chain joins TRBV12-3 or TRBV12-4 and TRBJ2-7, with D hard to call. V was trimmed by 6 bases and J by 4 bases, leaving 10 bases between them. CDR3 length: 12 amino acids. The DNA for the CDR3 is TGTGCCAGCAGCGCCGTAGGGTACGAGCAGTACTTC. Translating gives CASSAVGYEQYF.

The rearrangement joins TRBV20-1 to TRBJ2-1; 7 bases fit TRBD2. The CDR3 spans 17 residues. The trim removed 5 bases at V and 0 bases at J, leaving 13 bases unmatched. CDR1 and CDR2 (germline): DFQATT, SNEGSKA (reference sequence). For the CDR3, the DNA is TGCAGTGCTGACACGATGGGGCGGGGGAGCTCCTACAATGAGCAGTTCTTC. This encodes CSADTMGRGSSYNEQFF.

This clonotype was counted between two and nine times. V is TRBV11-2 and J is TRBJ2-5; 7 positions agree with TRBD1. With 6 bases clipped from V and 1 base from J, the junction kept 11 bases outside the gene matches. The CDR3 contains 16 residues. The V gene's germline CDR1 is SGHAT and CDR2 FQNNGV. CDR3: CASSYRGGKAQETQYF. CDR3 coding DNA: TGTGCCAGCAGTTACAGGGGCGGAAAAGCCCAAGAGACCCAGTACTTC.

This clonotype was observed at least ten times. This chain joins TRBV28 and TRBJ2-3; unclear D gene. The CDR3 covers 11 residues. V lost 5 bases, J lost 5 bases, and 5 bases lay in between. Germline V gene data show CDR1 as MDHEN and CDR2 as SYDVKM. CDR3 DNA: TGTGCCAGCAGTAGAAAAGATACGCAGTATTTT. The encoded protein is CASSRKDTQYF.

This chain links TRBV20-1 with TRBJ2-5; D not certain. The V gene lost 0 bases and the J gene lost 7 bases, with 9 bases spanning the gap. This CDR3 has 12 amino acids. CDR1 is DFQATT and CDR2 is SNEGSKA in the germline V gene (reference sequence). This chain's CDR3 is CSAREDIGTQYF. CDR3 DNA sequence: TGCAGTGCTAGAGAAGACATTGGGACCCAGTACTTC.

As DNA, the CDR3 is TGCGCCAGCAGCACAGGGGCGGGGGAGACCCAGTACTTC. Its translation is CASSTGAGETQYF. The chain employs TRBV10-1 and TRBJ2-5; weak D call: TRBD1 (7 bases). Trimming took off 6 bases at V and 5 bases at J, with 13 bases between the two ends. CDR3 length: 13 residues. The germline V gene has CDR1 WNHNN and CDR2 SYGVQD (reference sequence).

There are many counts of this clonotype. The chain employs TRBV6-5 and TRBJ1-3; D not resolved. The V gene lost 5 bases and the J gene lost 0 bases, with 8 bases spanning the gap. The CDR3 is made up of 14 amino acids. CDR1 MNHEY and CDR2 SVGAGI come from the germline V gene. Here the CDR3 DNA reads TGTGCCAGCAGTGGTCCCGGCTCTGGAAACACCATATATTTT. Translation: CASSGPGSGNTIYF.

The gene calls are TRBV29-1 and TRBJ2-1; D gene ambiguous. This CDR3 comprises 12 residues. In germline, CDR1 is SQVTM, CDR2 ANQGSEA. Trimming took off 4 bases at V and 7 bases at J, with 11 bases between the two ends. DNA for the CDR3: TGCAGCGTTGTAGACGGTCTTAATGAGCAGTTCTTC. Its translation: CSVVDGLNEQFF.

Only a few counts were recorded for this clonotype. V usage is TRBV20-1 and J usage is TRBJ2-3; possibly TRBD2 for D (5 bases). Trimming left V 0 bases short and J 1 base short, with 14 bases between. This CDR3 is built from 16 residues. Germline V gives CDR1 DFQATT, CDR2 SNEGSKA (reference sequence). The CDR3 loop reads CSARDLWTGRTDTQYF. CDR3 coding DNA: TGCAGTGCTAGAGACCTCTGGACTGGTCGCACAGATACGCAGTATTTT.